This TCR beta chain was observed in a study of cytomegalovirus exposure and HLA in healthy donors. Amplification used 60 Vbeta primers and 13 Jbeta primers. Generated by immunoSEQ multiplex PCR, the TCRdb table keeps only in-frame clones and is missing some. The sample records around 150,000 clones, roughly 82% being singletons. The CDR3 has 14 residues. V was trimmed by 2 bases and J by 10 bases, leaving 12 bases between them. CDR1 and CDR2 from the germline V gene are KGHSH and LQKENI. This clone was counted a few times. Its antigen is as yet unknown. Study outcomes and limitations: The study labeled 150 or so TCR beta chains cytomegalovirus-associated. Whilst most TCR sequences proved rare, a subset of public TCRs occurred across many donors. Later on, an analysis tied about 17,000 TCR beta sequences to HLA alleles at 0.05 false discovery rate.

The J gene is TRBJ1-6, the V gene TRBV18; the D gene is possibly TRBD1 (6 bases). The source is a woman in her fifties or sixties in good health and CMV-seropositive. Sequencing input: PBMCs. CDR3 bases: TGTGCCAGCTCACCAGAGGGGGAAGGGTCACCCCTCCACTTT. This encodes CASSPEGEGSPLHF.